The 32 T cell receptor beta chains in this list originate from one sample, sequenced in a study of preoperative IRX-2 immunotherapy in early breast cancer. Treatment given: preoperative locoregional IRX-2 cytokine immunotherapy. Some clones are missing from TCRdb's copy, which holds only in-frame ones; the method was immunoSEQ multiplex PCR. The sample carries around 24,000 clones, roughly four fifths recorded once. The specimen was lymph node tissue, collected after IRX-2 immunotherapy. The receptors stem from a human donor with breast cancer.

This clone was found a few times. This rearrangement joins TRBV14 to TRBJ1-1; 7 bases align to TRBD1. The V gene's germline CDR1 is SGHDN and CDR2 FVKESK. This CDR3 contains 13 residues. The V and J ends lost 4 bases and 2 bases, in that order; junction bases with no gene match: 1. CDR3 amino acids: CASSRDRNTEAFF. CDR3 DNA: TGTGCCAGCAGCCGGGACAGAAACACTGAAGCTTTCTTT.

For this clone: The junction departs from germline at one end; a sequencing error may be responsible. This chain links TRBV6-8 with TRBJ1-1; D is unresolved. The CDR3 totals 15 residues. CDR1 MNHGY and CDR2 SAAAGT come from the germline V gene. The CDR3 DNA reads TGTGCCATCAGTGGACGGGGAAGCGGGGACACTGAAGCTTTCTTT. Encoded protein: CAISGRGSGDTEAFF.

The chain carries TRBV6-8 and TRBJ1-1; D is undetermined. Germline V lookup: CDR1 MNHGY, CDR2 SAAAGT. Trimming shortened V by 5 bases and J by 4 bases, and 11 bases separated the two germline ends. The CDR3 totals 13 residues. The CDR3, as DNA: TGTGCCAGCAGTCCCCGTTTGGGCACTGAAGCTTTCTTT. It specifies CASSPRLGTEAFF.

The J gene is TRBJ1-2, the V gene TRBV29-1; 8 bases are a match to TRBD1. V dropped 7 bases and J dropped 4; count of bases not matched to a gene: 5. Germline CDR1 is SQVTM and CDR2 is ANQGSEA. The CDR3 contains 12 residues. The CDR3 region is CSARQGTYGYTF. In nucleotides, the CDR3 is TGCAGCGCCAGACAGGGGACCTATGGCTACACCTTC.

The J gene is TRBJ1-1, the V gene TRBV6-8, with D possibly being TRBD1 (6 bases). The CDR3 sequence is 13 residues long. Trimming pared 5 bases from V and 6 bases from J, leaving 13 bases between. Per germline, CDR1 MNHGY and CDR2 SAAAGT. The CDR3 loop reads CASSGEGGAEAFF. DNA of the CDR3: TGTGCCAGCAGTGGCGAGGGGGGAGCTGAAGCTTTCTTT.

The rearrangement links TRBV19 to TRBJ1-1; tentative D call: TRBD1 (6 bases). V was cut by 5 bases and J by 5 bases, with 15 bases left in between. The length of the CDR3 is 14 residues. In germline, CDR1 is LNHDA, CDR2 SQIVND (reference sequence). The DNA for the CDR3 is TGTGCCAGTAGTCTGACAGGCGGGGGAACTGAAGCTTTCTTT. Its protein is CASSLTGGGTEAFF.

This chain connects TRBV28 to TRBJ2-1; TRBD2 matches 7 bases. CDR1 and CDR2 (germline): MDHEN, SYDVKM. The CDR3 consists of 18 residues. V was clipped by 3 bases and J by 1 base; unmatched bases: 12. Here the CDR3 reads CASSFPSGVGISYNEQFF. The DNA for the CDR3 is TGTGCCAGCAGTTTCCCCAGCGGGGTAGGGATATCCTACAATGAGCAGTTCTTC.

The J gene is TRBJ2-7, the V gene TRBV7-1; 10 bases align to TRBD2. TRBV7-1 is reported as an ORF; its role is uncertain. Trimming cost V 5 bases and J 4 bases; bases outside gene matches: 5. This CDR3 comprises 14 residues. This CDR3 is CASSQGLAKYEQYF. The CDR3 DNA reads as TGTGCCAGCAGCCAGGGACTAGCGAAATACGAGCAGTACTTC.

CDR3 residues: CASSIYETQYF. The CDR3 region has the DNA TGTGCCAGTAGTATATACGAGACCCAGTACTTC. The chain recombines TRBV19 with TRBJ2-5, with D unresolved. The CDR3 runs to 11 residues. V shed 2 bases and J shed 5 bases, with 3 bases lying between them. Looked up from germline, CDR1 is LNHDA and CDR2 is SQIVND (reference sequence).

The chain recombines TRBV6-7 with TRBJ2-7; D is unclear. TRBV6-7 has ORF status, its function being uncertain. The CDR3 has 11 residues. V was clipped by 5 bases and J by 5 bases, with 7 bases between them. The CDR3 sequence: CASSQLDEQYF. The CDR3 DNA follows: TGTGCCAGCAGTCAGCTCGACGAGCAGTACTTC.

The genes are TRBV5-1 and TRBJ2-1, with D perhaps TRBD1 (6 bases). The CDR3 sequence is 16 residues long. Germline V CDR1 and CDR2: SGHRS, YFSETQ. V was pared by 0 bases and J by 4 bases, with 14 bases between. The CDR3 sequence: CASSLGGGQIYNEQFF. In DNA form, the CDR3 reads TGCGCCAGCAGCTTGGGGGGCGGACAGATTTACAATGAGCAGTTCTTC.

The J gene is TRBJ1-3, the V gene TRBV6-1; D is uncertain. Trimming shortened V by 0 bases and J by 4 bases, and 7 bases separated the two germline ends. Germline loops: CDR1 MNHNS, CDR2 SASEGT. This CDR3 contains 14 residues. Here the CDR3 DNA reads TGTGCCAGCAGTGAAGCGGACGGAGGAAACACCATATATTTT. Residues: CASSEADGGNTIYF.

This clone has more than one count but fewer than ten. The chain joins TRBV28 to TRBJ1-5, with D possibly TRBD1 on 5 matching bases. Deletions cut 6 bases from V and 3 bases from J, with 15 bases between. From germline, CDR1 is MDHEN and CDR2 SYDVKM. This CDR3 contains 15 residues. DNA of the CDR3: TGTGCCAGCAGGGATACCAGGGTCCCCAATCAGCCCCAGCATTTT. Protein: CASRDTRVPNQPQHF.

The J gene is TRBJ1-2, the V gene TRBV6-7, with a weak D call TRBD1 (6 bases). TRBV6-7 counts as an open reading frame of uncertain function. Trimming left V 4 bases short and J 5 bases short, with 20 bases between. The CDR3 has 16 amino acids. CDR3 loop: CASSSSRTGSGYGYTF. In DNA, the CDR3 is TGTGCCAGCAGTTCCTCACGCACAGGGAGTGGGTATGGCTACACCTTC.

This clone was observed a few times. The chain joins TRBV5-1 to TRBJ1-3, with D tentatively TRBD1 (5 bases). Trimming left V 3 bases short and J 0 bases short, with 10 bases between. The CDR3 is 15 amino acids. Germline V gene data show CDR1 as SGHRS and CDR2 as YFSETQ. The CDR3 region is CASSSSGDSGNTIYF. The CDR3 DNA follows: TGCGCCAGCAGCTCCTCGGGGGACTCTGGAAACACCATATATTTT.

The CDR3 loop is CASSQLAGGGNEQFF. CDR3 DNA sequence: TGTGCCAGTAGTCAGTTGGCGGGAGGTGGCAATGAGCAGTTCTTC. V and J are TRBV19 and TRBJ2-1; 8 bases are a match to TRBD2. CDR3 length equals 15 residues. Losses at the gene ends were 5 bases for V and 6 bases for J; bases not matched to a gene: 9. Germline values: CDR1 LNHDA, CDR2 SQIVND (reference sequence).

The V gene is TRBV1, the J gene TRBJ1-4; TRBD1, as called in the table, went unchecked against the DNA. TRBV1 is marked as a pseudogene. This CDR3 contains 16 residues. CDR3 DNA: TGCGCCAGCAGCCAAGCACTCCTAGACAGTAATGAAAAACTGTTTTTT. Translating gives CASSQALLDSNEKLFF.

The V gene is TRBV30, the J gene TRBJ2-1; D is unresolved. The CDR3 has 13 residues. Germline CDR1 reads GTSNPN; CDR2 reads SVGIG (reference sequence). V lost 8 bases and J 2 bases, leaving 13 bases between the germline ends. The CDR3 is CARARLTYNEQFF. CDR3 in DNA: TGTGCCAGAGCCCGACTGACCTACAATGAGCAGTTCTTC.

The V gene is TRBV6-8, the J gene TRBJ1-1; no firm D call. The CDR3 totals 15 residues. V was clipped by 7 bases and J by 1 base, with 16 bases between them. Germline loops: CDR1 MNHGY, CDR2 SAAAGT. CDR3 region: CASTLQALSNTEAFF. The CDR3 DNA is TGTGCCAGCACCCTCCAGGCCCTTTCGAACACTGAAGCTTTCTTT.

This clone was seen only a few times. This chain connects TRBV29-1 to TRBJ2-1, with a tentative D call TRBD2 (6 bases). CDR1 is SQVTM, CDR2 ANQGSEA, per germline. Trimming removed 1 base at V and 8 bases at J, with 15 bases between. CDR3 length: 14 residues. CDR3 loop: CSVEGDSPVDEQFF. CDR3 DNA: TGCAGCGTTGAAGGGGACTCACCGGTCGATGAGCAGTTCTTC.

The CDR3 is CSVVGQNQETQYF. As DNA, the CDR3 is TGCAGCGTTGTCGGACAGAACCAAGAGACCCAGTACTTC. The chain joins TRBV29-1 to TRBJ2-5; D is perhaps TRBD1 (6 bases). CDR1 and CDR2 (germline): SQVTM, ANQGSEA. This CDR3 has 13 amino acids. Deletions cut 4 bases from V and 0 bases from J, with 9 bases between.

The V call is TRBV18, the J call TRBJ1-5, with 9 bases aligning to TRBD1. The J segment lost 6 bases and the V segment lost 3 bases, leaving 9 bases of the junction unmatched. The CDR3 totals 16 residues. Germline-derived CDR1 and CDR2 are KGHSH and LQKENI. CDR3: CASSPYQTGGTQPQHF. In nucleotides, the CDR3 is TGTGCCAGCTCACCTTACCAGACAGGGGGTACTCAGCCCCAGCATTTT.

The CDR3 reads CASRPPGQIPYEQYF. CDR3 sequence (DNA): TGTGCCAGCAGACCTCCGGGACAAATTCCCTACGAGCAGTACTTC. This chain uses TRBV7-6 with TRBJ2-7; TRBD1 is a possible D gene (6 bases). Trimming pared 6 bases from V and 2 bases from J, leaving 17 bases between. The CDR3 is 15 amino acids. CDR1 is SGHVS and CDR2 is FNYEAQ in the germline V gene. Complete variable domain (other parts from reference TRBV7-6 and TRBJ2-7): GAGVSQSPRYKVTKRGQDVALRCDPISGHVSLYWYRQALGQGPEFLTYFNYEAQQDKSGLPNDRFSAERPEGSISTLTIQRTEQRDSAMYRCASRPPGQIPYEQYFGPGTRLTVT.

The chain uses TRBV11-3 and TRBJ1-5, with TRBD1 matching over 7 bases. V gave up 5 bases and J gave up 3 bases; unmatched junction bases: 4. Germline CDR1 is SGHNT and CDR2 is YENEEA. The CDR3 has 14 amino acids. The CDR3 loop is CASSVGTVNQPQHF. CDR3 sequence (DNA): TGTGCCAGCAGCGTCGGGACAGTCAATCAGCCCCAGCATTTT.

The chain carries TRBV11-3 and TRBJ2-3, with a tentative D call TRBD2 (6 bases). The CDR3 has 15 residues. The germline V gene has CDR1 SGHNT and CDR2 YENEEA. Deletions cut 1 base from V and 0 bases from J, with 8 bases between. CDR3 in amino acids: CASSLGGRSTDTQYF. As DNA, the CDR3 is TGTGCCAGCAGCTTAGGAGGGAGGAGCACAGATACGCAGTATTTT.

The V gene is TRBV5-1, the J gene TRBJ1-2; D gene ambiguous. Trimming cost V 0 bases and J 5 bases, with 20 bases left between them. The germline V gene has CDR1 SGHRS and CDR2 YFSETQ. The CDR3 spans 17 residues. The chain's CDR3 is CASSLDGAGNRAYGYTF. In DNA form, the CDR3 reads TGCGCCAGCAGCTTGGACGGAGCGGGGAACCGGGCTTATGGCTACACCTTC.

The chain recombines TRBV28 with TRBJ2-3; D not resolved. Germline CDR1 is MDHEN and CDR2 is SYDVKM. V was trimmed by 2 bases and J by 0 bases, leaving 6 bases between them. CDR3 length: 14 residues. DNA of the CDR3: TGTGCCAGCAGTTTAGACCGTAGCACAGATACGCAGTATTTT. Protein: CASSLDRSTDTQYF.

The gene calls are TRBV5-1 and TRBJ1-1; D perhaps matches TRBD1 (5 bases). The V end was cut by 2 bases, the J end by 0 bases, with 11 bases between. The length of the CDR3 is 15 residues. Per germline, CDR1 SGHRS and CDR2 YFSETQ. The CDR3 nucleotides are TGCGCCAGCAGCTTAACAGGACTCATGAACACTGAAGCTTTCTTT. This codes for CASSLTGLMNTEAFF.

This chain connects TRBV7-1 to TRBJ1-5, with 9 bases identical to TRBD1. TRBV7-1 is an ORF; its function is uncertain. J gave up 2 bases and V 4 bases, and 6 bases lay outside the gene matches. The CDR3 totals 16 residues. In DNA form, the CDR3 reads TGTGCCAGCAGCTTGGACAGGGGAGGGGGCAATCAGCCCCAGCATTTT. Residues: CASSLDRGGGNQPQHF.

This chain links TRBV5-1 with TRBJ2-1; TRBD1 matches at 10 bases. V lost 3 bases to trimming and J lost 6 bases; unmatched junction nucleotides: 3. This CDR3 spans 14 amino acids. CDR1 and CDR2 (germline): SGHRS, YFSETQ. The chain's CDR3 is CASSSGQGINEQFF. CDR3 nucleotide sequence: TGCGCCAGCAGCTCGGGACAGGGGATCAATGAGCAGTTCTTC.

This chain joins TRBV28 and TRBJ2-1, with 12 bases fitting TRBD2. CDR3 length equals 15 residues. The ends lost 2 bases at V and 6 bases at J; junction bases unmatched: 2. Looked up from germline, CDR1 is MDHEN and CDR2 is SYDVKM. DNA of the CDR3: TGTGCCAGCAGTTTACTAGCGGGAGGGCTCAATGAGCAGTTCTTC. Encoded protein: CASSLLAGGLNEQFF.

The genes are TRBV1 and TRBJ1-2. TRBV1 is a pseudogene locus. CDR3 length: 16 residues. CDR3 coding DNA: TGCGCCAGCAGCCAAGATATTGGCCCCGGGGACTATGGCTACACCTTC. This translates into CASSQDIGPGDYGYTF.